This T cell receptor (beta chain) comes out of a study of blood T cell repertoires in COVID-19. Study-wide context: Both acute and convalescent COVID-19 samples were obtained from the United States, Italy and Spain.

Under the authors' procedure: Amplification with reference gene primers provided the estimates of nucleated cell counts. Some clones are missing from TCRdb's copy, which holds only in-frame ones; the method was immunoSEQ multiplex PCR. That table furnishes V, J and clone size, whereas the DNA furnished D and trimming. This table holds about 260,000 clones, around 88% found once. The study drew participants aged about 18 to 89 years from some 23 US areas. Each participant's cohort was designated according to participant-reported clinical history. The CDR3 contains 14 residues. Trimming cost V 5 bases and J 8 bases; bases outside gene matches: 7. Germline CDR1 and CDR2: LNHDA and SQIVND (reference sequence).

This sequence was found in a woman in her 40s with acute COVID-19. Sequenced input: PBMCs or T cells enriched from blood (not recorded which). The chain joins TRBV19 to TRBJ1-3, with 9 bases identical to TRBD1. The CDR3 reads CASSVIDRGDTIYF. The CDR3 DNA is TGTGCCAGTAGTGTTATCGACAGGGGGGACACCATATATTTT.